A selection of T cell receptor beta chains follows, all from one sample in a study of T cell responses to AZD1222 COVID-19 vaccine. Some clones are missing from TCRdb's copy, which holds only in-frame ones; the method was immunoSEQ multiplex PCR. The data show 150,000 to 200,000 clones, with around 94% seen just once and approximately 0.58% held by the top ten. This sample comprised peripheral blood, obtained on day 0 of AZD1222 vaccination. These receptors originate from an adult in good health. CDR3s include the opening cysteine and the closing phenylalanine or tryptophan. The D gene is left open where the match is weak.

v_call: TRBV5-5
j_call: TRBJ1-5
d_call: TRBD1
cdr3_aa: CASSLGQGGRSNQPQHF

v_call: TRBV9
j_call: TRBJ2-1
d_call: .
cdr3_aa: CASSVTIPDGEQFF

v_call: TRBV11-2
j_call: TRBJ1-3
d_call: .
cdr3_aa: CASSAVRGSGNTIYF

v_call: TRBV6-5
j_call: TRBJ1-1
d_call: TRBD1
cdr3_aa: CASSRDRGDTEAFF

v_call: TRBV7-8
j_call: TRBJ1-5
d_call: .
cdr3_aa: CASSLAEGNQPQHF

v_call: TRBV14
j_call: TRBJ2-4
d_call: TRBD2
cdr3_aa: CASSRLAGDLAKNIQYF

v_call: TRBV10-3
j_call: TRBJ1-4
d_call: .
cdr3_aa: CATSGQANEKLFF

v_call: TRBV12-5
j_call: TRBJ2-1
d_call: .
cdr3_aa: CASGLSALSHTYNEQFF

v_call: TRBV27
j_call: TRBJ2-7
d_call: .
cdr3_aa: CASSLYRGPVYEQYF

v_call: TRBV14
j_call: TRBJ2-1
d_call: TRBD2
cdr3_aa: CASSPGTSGYNEQFF

v_call: TRBV28
j_call: TRBJ1-5
d_call: TRBD1
cdr3_aa: CASSVNRGLQPQHF

v_call: TRBV19
j_call: TRBJ1-5
d_call: TRBD1
cdr3_aa: CASSPGGGTGVNQPQHF

v_call: TRBV28
j_call: TRBJ1-2
d_call: TRBD1
cdr3_aa: CASSFQGENYGYTF

v_call: TRBV30
j_call: TRBJ2-7
d_call: .
cdr3_aa: CAWSVLRARQYF

v_call: TRBV6-1
j_call: TRBJ1-1
d_call: .
cdr3_aa: CASSASSGEVPNTEAFF

v_call: TRBV9
j_call: TRBJ2-2
d_call: TRBD1
cdr3_aa: CASSPETGGTGELFF

v_call: TRBV9
j_call: TRBJ2-2
d_call: TRBD2
cdr3_aa: CASSVTASGRSHTGELFF

v_call: TRBV4-1
j_call: TRBJ2-1
d_call: .
cdr3_aa: CASSQVNTALYNEQFF

v_call: TRBV4-2
j_call: TRBJ2-5
d_call: TRBD2
cdr3_aa: CASSQDPGVAGGVRETQYF

v_call: TRBV5-4
j_call: TRBJ1-5
d_call: .
cdr3_aa: CASSFAGNQPQHF

v_call: TRBV28
j_call: TRBJ2-1
d_call: TRBD2
cdr3_aa: CASSSPLAGGWDNEQFF

v_call: TRBV18
j_call: TRBJ2-2
d_call: TRBD2
cdr3_aa: CASSPPGLAETTGELFF

v_call: TRBV2
j_call: TRBJ1-5
d_call: .
cdr3_aa: CASRSLDRDGNQPQHF

v_call: TRBV6-5
j_call: TRBJ1-1
d_call: .
cdr3_aa: CASSTGGYKAFF

v_call: TRBV10-2
j_call: TRBJ1-2
d_call: TRBD1
cdr3_aa: CASSLDRGSYGYTF

v_call: TRBV5-1
j_call: TRBJ1-1
d_call: .
cdr3_aa: CASSLFTPGVNTEAFF

v_call: TRBV15
j_call: TRBJ1-2
d_call: .
cdr3_aa: CATSARSRDGYTF

v_call: TRBV5-6
j_call: TRBJ1-5
d_call: .
cdr3_aa: CASSLAFGVNQPQHF

v_call: TRBV6-1
j_call: TRBJ2-1
d_call: TRBD2
cdr3_aa: CASKAGGSIEQFF